Each of the 9 T cell receptor beta chains below was sequenced from the same sample in a study of cytomegalovirus exposure and HLA in healthy donors. With 60 Vbeta and 13 Jbeta primers, the PCR was carried out. Clones were sequenced by immunoSEQ multiplex PCR, and TCRdb holds only the in-frame ones, with some missing. The repertoire includes approximately 170,000 clones, around 80% of them detected once, and around 4.4% sits in the top ten. Sequences were obtained from PBMCs. The receptors were sampled from a woman in her 50s in good health and CMV-seropositive.

V gene TRBV2 combines with J gene TRBJ1-4, with D unresolved. Trimming removed 5 bases at V and 2 bases at J, with 12 bases between. The CDR3 has 15 amino acids. Per the germline V gene, CDR1 is SNHLY and CDR2 is FYNNEI. The CDR3 region is CASSPYAGTNEKLFF. CDR3 coding DNA: TGTGCCAGCAGTCCCTATGCAGGCACTAATGAAAAACTGTTTTTT.

This rearrangement joins TRBV4-2 to TRBJ1-2; possibly TRBD1 for D (6 bases). CDR3 length: 16 residues. The V gene lost 2 bases and the J gene lost 3 bases, with 16 bases spanning the gap. Germline V gene sequence: CDR1 LGHNA, CDR2 YNFKEQ. Here the CDR3 DNA reads TGTGCCAGCAGCCAAACGATCGGGACATACGACTATGGCTACACCTTC. It translates to CASSQTIGTYDYGYTF.

This clone was seen just once. The rearrangement links TRBV4-1 to TRBJ2-7; 8 bases are a match to TRBD2. This CDR3 spans 15 amino acids. Per germline, CDR1 MGHRA and CDR2 YSYEKL. The ends lost 2 bases at V and 2 bases at J; junction bases unmatched: 5. CDR3 DNA sequence: TGCGCCAGCAGCCAAAACGGGGGGGCCCCCTACGAGCAGTACTTC. Protein: CASSQNGGAPYEQYF.

The chain uses TRBV2 and TRBJ2-2; possibly TRBD1 for D (5 bases). Germline CDR1 reads SNHLY; CDR2 reads FYNNEI. Trimming took off 7 bases at V and 3 bases at J, with 12 bases between the two ends. The CDR3 runs 14 residues. Here the CDR3 DNA reads TGTGCCAGCATGAGCAGGGCGGACACCGGGGAGCTGTTTTTT. This gives the protein CASMSRADTGELFF.

CDR3 region: CASSSTVAGGPDTQYF. DNA of the CDR3: TGTGCCAGTAGTTCGACCGTAGCGGGAGGGCCTGATACGCAGTATTTT. The V call is TRBV19, the J call TRBJ2-3; 11 nucleotides match TRBD2. The CDR3 totals 16 residues. The V gene end was trimmed by 5 bases and the J gene end by 6 bases; junction bases not matched to a gene: 10. Germline V gene data show CDR1 as LNHDA and CDR2 as SQIVND (reference sequence).

This clone was seen only a few times. V and J are TRBV5-4 and TRBJ1-1; TRBD1 is a possible D gene (5 bases). The germline V gene encodes CDR1 SGHNT and CDR2 YYREEE (reference sequence). Trimming pared 0 bases from V and 1 base from J, leaving 10 bases between. The CDR3 spans 15 residues. As DNA, the CDR3 is TGTGCCAGCAGCTTGGATTCCGGGGGGAACACTGAAGCTTTCTTT. Its translation: CASSLDSGGNTEAFF.

This chain uses TRBV5-6 with TRBJ2-7; D unclear. The CDR3 runs to 12 residues. Germline-derived CDR1 and CDR2 are SGHDT and YYEEEE. V was clipped by 3 bases and J by 6 bases, with 10 bases between them. The CDR3: CASSWSASEQYF. The CDR3 coding sequence is TGTGCCAGCAGCTGGAGCGCTAGCGAGCAGTACTTC.

J is TRBJ2-1 and V is TRBV4-2; 11 bases fit TRBD2. Germline loops: CDR1 LGHNA, CDR2 YNFKEQ. The V segment lost 1 base and the J segment 0 bases; nucleotides outside the gene matches: 5. The CDR3 is made up of 18 amino acids. The CDR3 sequence is CASSQATSGKPSYNEQFF. As DNA, the CDR3 is TGTGCCAGCAGCCAAGCGACTAGCGGGAAGCCCTCCTACAATGAGCAGTTCTTC.

The chain carries TRBV5-4 and TRBJ2-5; 9 nucleotides agree with TRBD2. CDR1 SGHNT and CDR2 YYREEE come from the germline V gene (reference sequence). V shed 3 bases, J shed 4 bases, and the junction held 10 bases outside the gene matches. The CDR3 is 16 amino acids. In nucleotides, the CDR3 is TGTGCCAGCAGCTCCGAGCGGGGGGCGTCTGGAGAGACCCAGTACTTC. It specifies CASSSERGASGETQYF.